The 16 T cell receptor beta chains below all came from one sample that was sequenced in a study of identical twins. TCRdb reprocessed the 5' RACE reads via MiXCR and lists one record per CDR3 protein. The repertoire consists of roughly 700,000 distinct CDR3 sequences, with 8.6% occurring once and the leading ten covering 0.75% to 1%. Another study also made use of these data, one on yellow fever vaccine responses in identical twins.

The sequencing input was PBMCs. These TCRs come from a woman between 18 and 29 years old in good health.

This chain joins TRBV28 and TRBJ2-7, with TRBD2 matching over 11 bases. V lost 6 bases to trimming and J lost 6 bases; unmatched junction nucleotides: 10. The CDR3 length is 15 residues. The germline V gene has CDR1 MDHEN and CDR2 SYDVKM. CDR3 DNA sequence: TGTGCCAGCAGATCTAGCGGGAGGTTTACGGGCGAGCAGTACTTC. Translated, it gives CASRSSGRFTGEQYF.

A few counts support this clonotype. The chain combines TRBV6-5 with TRBJ2-7, with D perhaps assigned TRBD1 or TRBD2 (5 bases each). The germline CDR1 and CDR2 sequences are MNHEY and SVGAGI. Trimming pared 0 bases from V and 6 bases from J, leaving 18 bases between. This CDR3 has 16 residues. The CDR3 DNA reads as TGTGCCAGCAGTTACTCGTCGGGACGGGTGGTCCGCGAGCAGTACTTC. It is translated as CASSYSSGRVVREQYF.

This clonotype was counted between two and nine times. This chain connects TRBV6-2 or TRBV6-3 to TRBJ2-6; 8 nucleotides align to TRBD1. Germline loops: CDR1 MNHEY, CDR2 SVGEGT. The junction had 10 bases not matched to a gene; V was cut back by 2 bases and J by 4 bases. The CDR3 has 18 residues. The CDR3: CASSYPKQGAVGANVLTF. The CDR3 region has the DNA TGTGCCAGCAGTTACCCCAAGCAGGGGGCGGTGGGGGCCAACGTCCTGACTTTC.

J is TRBJ2-7 and V is TRBV7-2, with 7 positions matching TRBD2. This CDR3 spans 14 amino acids. The ends lost 4 bases at V and 6 bases at J; junction bases unmatched: 9. CDR1 is SGHTA and CDR2 is FQGNSA in the germline V gene. The CDR3, as DNA: TGTGCCAGCAGCTCCCGGACTAGTCGGAGCGAGCAGTACTTC. Its translation is CASSSRTSRSEQYF.

Only a few counts were recorded for this clonotype. V gene TRBV25-1 combines with J gene TRBJ2-3; TRBD2 matches at 12 bases. CDR3 length: 16 amino acids. Unmatched junction bases numbered 9, after V lost 3 bases and J lost 8 bases. Germline V CDR1 and CDR2: MGHDK, SYGVNS. CDR3: CASSDSTSGSSATQYF. DNA for the CDR3: TGTGCCAGCAGTGATTCGACTAGCGGGAGCTCGGCTACGCAGTATTTT.

V and J are TRBV3-1 and TRBJ2-5, with 9 bases aligning to TRBD1. The germline V gene has CDR1 LGHDT and CDR2 YNNKEL (reference sequence). V was pared by 0 bases and J by 6 bases, with 2 bases of the junction left unmatched. This CDR3 has 14 amino acids. DNA of the CDR3: TGTGCCAGCAGCCAAGAGGACAGGGGAAAGACCCAGTACTTC. This translates into CASSQEDRGKTQYF.

This clonotype was found many times. The rearrangement uses TRBV10-3 and TRBJ1-4; no firm D call. In germline, CDR1 is ENHRY, CDR2 SYGVKD. CDR3 length: 12 residues. V was clipped by 3 bases and J by 12 bases, with 11 bases between them. The DNA for the CDR3 is TGTGCCATCAGTGAATCTCAGGTGGAACTGTTTTTT. Translation: CAISESQVELFF.

This clonotype was found a few times. The gene calls are TRBV5-1 and TRBJ1-5; weak D call: TRBD1 (6 bases). Trimming removed 3 bases from V and 5 bases from J, with 12 bases in between. The CDR3 totals 14 residues. In germline, CDR1 is SGHRS, CDR2 YFSETQ. CDR3 sequence: CASSSRTAYQPQHF. The CDR3 DNA reads as TGCGCCAGCAGCTCCAGGACAGCTTATCAGCCCCAGCATTTT.

The chain carries TRBV28 and TRBJ2-5, with TRBD2 as a possible D gene (6 bases). Germline loops: CDR1 MDHEN, CDR2 SYDVKM. V dropped 7 bases and J dropped 4 bases, with 19 bases sitting between them. The CDR3 has 15 residues. The CDR3 sequence: CASTPGFGGGETQYF. The CDR3 region has the DNA TGTGCCAGCACCCCTGGTTTCGGGGGTGGAGAGACCCAGTACTTC.

This sequence joins TRBV6-5 and TRBJ2-7; 8 positions match TRBD1. The germline gives CDR1 MNHEY, CDR2 SVGAGI. V lost 2 bases and J lost 3; bases outside the gene matches: 3. The CDR3 sequence is 14 residues long. The CDR3 DNA follows: TGTGCCAGCAGTTACCAGGGGGCGGACTACGAGCAGTACTTC. Translating gives CASSYQGADYEQYF.

V gene TRBV5-1 combines with J gene TRBJ2-5; D perhaps matches TRBD1 (5 bases). CDR3 length equals 18 residues. Trimming removed 0 bases at V and 0 bases at J, with 18 bases between. Germline V gene data show CDR1 as SGHRS and CDR2 as YFSETQ. CDR3 residues: CASSLGRVREVYQETQYF. For the CDR3, the DNA is TGCGCCAGCAGCTTGGGAAGAGTCAGGGAAGTCTACCAAGAGACCCAGTACTTC.

The sample holds a few counts of this clonotype. J is TRBJ1-5 and V is TRBV5-6, with 7 bases identical to TRBD1. Trimming cost V 3 bases and J 7 bases; bases outside gene matches: 7. Germline values: CDR1 SGHDT, CDR2 YYEEEE. The CDR3 totals 14 residues. CDR3 sequence: CASSSLTGQQPQHF. The DNA of the CDR3 is TGTGCCAGCAGCTCACTGACAGGGCAACAGCCCCAGCATTTT.

This clonotype was detected ten times or more. The gene calls are TRBV14 and TRBJ2-3; D uncertain. Trimming removed 5 bases at V and 4 bases at J, with 13 bases between. In germline, CDR1 is SGHDN, CDR2 FVKESK. CDR3 length: 14 amino acids. CDR3 loop: CASSGREPADTQYF. Written as DNA, the CDR3 is TGTGCCAGCAGCGGTCGAGAGCCCGCAGATACGCAGTATTTT.

There are many counts of this clonotype. The gene calls are TRBV12-3 or TRBV12-4 and TRBJ2-7, with D perhaps matching TRBD2 (5 bases). The CDR3 is made up of 12 amino acids. Trimming left V 5 bases short and J 3 bases short, with 8 bases between. CDR3 in DNA: TGTGCCAGCAGTCGACTACTCTACGAGCAGTACTTC. Its translation is CASSRLLYEQYF.

This clonotype was counted a few times. The chain joins TRBV10-3 to TRBJ2-3; 9 bases are shared with TRBD1. This CDR3 is built from 15 residues. Unmatched junction bases numbered 8, after V lost 9 bases and J lost 1 base. In germline, CDR1 is ENHRY, CDR2 SYGVKD. CDR3 coding DNA: TGTGCCATTCGGACAGGGGAAATCGGCACAGATACGCAGTATTTT. Translating gives CAIRTGEIGTDTQYF.

This clonotype was observed a handful of times. The gene calls are TRBV5-1 and TRBJ2-5; D unclear. Trimming took off 0 bases at V and 12 bases at J, with 15 bases between the two ends. There are 13 residues in the CDR3. Germline V gene sequence: CDR1 SGHRS, CDR2 YFSETQ. CDR3: CASSLAEDQRKYF. The CDR3 DNA reads as TGCGCCAGCAGCTTGGCGGAAGACCAACGAAAGTACTTC.